The rows below give T cell receptor beta chains drawn from one sample of a study of shared clonotypes between healthy human individuals. Profiling relied on immunoSEQ multiplex PCR, and the TCRdb table lists in-frame clones only, not all of them. The table lists some 200,000 clones, under 80% of them singletons, with 11% in the top ten. The sample taken for sequencing was memory CD4+ T cells sorted from blood. The receptors originated from a man under 40 in good health. Both conserved end residues are part of each CDR3. A D gene is named only where the DNA matches it firmly. Size values are once, few and many counts, or a class for expanded clones, and some rows have none.

-	TRBJ1-1	TRBV30	few	CAWSTWGGDTEAFF	TGTGCCTGGAGTACCTGGGGAGGAGACACTGAAGCTTTCTTT
TRBD1	TRBJ1-5	TRBV28	few	CASSLRTGGFYSNQPQHF	TGTGCCAGCAGTTTACGTACAGGGGGCTTCTATAGCAATCAGCCCCAGCATTTT
TRBD1	TRBJ1-5	TRBV6-1	-	CASSVPDRGLSNQPQHF	TGTGCCAGCAGTGTCCCCGACAGGGGGCTTTCTAATCAGCCCCAGCATTTT
-	TRBJ1-5	TRBV6-5	-	CASSSLGQGKGQPQHF	TGTGCCAGCAGTTCGTTAGGCCAGGGGAAGGGTCAGCCCCAGCATTTT
-	TRBJ1-1	TRBV2	-	CASSAGRDTEAFF	TGTGCCAGCAGTGCGGGACGAGACACTGAAGCTTTCTTT
TRBD2	TRBJ2-1	TRBV7-9	-	CASSHFGLLESAGVLFF	TGTGCCAGCAGCCATTTCGGCCTCCTCGAATCAGCGGGAGTCCTGTTCTTC
-	TRBJ2-1	TRBV5-1	-	CASSLNGNSYNEQFF	TGCGCCAGCAGCTTGAACGGGAACTCCTACAATGAGCAGTTCTTC
-	TRBJ1-1	TRBV9	-	CASSVDAAMNTEAFF	TGTGCCAGCAGCGTAGATGCGGCCATGAACACTGAAGCTTTCTTT
-	TRBJ2-1	TRBV7-6	-	CASSPIRFQGNEQFF	TGTGCCAGCAGCCCGATTAGATTCCAGGGGAATGAGCAGTTCTTC
-	TRBJ1-1	TRBV5-4	-	CASSFMGGTEAFF	TGTGCCAGCAGCTTTATGGGGGGCACTGAAGCTTTCTTT
TRBD2	TRBJ2-3	TRBV7-3	-	CASSLAGPTDTQYF	TGTGCCAGCAGTCTAGCGGGACCCACAGATACGCAGTATTTT
-	TRBJ2-4	TRBV19	once	CASSLTGIAKNIQYF	TGTGCCAGTAGTCTAACAGGGATTGCCAAAAACATTCAGTACTTC
-	TRBJ2-7	TRBV28	-	CASSSSRWSNYEQYF	TGTGCCAGCAGTTCAAGTCGCTGGAGTAACTACGAGCAGTACTTC
-	TRBJ1-5	TRBV7-2	-	CASSYIRGNQPQHF	TGTGCCAGCAGCTACATTAGGGGTAATCAGCCCCAGCATTTT
TRBD1	TRBJ1-2	TRBV7-2	-	CASSLAAGTGSNYGYTF	TGTGCCAGCAGCTTAGCTGCCGGGACAGGCTCTAACTATGGCTACACCTTC
-	TRBJ2-1	TRBV11-2	-	CASSLDRNNEQFF	TGTGCCAGCAGCTTAGATCGGAACAATGAGCAGTTCTTC
-	TRBJ1-1	TRBV6-5	-	CASSYMVQGTEAFF	TGTGCCAGCAGTTACATGGTTCAGGGTACTGAAGCTTTCTTT
TRBD2	TRBJ2-1	TRBV5-1	few	CASSILGLALNEQFF	TGCGCCAGCAGCATCCTAGGACTAGCGTTGAATGAGCAGTTCTTC
-	TRBJ2-3	TRBV5-1	-	CASSRGDLDTQYF	TGCGCCAGCAGTAGGGGGGACCTCGATACGCAGTATTTT
-	TRBJ2-1	TRBV7-7	-	CASSLGAPLVNEQFF	TGTGCTAGCAGCTTAGGGGCTCCCCTCGTCAATGAGCAGTTCTTC